This paragraph reports one T cell receptor (beta chain). The CDR3 has 15 amino acids. The V gene's germline CDR1 is SNHLY and CDR2 FYNNEI. Trimming shortened V by 10 bases and J by 4 bases, and 20 bases separated the two germline ends. These data are taken from a study of T cells in Graves' hyperthyroidism and ophthalmopathy. Amplified TCR beta CDR3 regions came from RNA transcripts. The TCR CDR3 first-round RT-PCR relied on the HTBI primer set. TCRdb processed the multiplex PCR reads anew with MiXCR; each CDR3 protein has one entry. Of around 690,000 distinct CDR3 sequences listed, around 20% were seen once; the top ten hold around a third.

The chain carries TRBV2 and TRBJ2-1, with a weak D call TRBD2 (6 bases). The clonotype originates from a young man with Graves' ophthalmopathy. The material sequenced was blood. The CDR3 protein is CAMGGLGREYNEQFF. CDR3 nucleotides: TGTGCCATGGGAGGACTGGGAAGGGAATACAATGAGCAGTTCTTC.